This section outlines one T cell receptor (beta chain) sequence together with its context. This entry belongs to a study of blood T cell repertoires in COVID-19. The repertoire was sequenced with immunoSEQ multiplex PCR; TCRdb's copy has only in-frame clones and lacks some. The table lists more than 65,000 clones, approximately 79% of them singletons. Trimming cost V 5 bases and J 9 bases, with 16 bases left between them. The CDR3 consists of 13 residues. The origin of this receptor is a human donor in a cohort sampled during active COVID-19. This rearrangement joins TRBV12-3 or TRBV12-4 to TRBJ1-2; tentative D call: TRBD1 (5 bases). Sequencing used peripheral blood. CDR3 sequence (DNA): TGTGCCAGCAGTATTACAGGAGGGGATAGCTACACCTTC. Amino acids: CASSITGGDSYTF.